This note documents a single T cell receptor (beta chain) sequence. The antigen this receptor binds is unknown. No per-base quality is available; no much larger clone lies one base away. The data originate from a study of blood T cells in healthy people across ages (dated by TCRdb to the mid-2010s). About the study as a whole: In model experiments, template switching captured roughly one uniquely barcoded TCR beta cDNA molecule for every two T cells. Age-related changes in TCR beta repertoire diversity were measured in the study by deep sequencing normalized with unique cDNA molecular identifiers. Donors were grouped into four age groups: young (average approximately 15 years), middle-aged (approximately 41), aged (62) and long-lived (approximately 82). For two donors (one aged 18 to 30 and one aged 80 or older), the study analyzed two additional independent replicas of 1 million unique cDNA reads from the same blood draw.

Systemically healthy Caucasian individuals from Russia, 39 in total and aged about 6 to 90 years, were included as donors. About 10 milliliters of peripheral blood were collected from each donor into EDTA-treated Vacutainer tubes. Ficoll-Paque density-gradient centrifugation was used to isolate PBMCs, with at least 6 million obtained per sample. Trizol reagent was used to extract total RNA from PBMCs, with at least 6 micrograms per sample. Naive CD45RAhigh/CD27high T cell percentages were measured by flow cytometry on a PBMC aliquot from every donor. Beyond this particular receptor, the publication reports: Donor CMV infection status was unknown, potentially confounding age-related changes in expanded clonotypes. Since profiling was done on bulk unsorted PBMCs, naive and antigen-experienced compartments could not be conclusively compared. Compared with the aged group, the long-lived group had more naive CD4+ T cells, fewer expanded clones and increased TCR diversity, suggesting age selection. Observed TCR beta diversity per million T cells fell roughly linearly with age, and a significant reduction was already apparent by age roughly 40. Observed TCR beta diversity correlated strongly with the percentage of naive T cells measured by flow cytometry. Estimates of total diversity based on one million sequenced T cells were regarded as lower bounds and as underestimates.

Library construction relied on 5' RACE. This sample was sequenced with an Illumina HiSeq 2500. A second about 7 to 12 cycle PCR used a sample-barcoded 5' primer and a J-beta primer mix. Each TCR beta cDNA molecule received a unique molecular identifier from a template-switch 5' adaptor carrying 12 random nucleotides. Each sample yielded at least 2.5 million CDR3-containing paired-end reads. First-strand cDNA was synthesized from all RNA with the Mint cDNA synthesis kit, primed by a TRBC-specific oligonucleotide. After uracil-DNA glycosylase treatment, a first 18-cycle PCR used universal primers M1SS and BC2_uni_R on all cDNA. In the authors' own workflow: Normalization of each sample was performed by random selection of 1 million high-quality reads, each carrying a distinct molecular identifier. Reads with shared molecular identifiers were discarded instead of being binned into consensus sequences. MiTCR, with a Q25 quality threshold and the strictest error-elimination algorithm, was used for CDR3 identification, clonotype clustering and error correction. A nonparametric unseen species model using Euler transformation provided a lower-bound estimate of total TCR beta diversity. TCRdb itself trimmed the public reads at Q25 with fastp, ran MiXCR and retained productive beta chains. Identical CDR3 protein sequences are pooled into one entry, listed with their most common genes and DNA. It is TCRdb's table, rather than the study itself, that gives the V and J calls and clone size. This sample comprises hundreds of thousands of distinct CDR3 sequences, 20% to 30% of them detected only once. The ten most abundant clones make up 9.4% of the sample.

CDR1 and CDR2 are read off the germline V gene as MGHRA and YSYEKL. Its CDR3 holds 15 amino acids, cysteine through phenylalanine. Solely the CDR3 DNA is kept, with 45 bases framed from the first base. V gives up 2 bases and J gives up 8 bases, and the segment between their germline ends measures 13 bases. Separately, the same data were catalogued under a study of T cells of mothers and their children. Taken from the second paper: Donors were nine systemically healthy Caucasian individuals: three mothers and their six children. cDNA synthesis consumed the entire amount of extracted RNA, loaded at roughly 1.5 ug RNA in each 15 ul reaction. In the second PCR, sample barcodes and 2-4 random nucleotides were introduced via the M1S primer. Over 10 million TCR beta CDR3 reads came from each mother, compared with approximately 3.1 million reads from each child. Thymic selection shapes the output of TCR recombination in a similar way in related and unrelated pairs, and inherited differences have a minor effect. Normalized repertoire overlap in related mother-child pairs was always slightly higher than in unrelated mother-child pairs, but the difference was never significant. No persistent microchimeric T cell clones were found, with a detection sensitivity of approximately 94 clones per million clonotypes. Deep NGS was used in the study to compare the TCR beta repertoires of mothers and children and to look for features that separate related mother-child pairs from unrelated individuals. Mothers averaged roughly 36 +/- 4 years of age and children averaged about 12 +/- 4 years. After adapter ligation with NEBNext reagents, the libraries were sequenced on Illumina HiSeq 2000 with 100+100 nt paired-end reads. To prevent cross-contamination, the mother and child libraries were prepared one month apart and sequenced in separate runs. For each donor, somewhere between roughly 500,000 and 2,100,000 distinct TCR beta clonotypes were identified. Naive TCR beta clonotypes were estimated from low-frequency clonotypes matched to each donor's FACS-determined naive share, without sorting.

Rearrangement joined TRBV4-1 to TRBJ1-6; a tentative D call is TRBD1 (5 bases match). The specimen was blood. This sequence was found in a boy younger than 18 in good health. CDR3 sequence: CASSQTGTVYSPLHF. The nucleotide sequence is TGCGCCAGCAGCCAAACCGGGACGGTCTATTCACCCCTCCACTTT.